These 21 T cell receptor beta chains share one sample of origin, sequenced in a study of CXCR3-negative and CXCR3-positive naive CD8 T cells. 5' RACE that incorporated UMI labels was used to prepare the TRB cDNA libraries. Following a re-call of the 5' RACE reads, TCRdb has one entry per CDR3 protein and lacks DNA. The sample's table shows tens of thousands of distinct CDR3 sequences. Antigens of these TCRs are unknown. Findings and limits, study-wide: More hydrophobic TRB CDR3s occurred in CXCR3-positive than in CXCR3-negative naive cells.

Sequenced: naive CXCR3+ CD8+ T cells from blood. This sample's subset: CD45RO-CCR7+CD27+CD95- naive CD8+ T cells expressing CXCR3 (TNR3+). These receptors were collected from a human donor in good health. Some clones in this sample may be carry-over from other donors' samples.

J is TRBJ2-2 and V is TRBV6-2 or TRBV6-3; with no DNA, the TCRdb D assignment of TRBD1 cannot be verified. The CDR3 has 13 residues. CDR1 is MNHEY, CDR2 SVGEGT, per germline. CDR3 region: CASNPGYTGELFF.

The CDR3 here is CASSVSSGVYNEQFF. V and J are TRBV6-6 and TRBJ2-1; TCRdb's D gene call, TRBD2, goes unchecked for lack of DNA. Germline CDR1 is MNHNY and CDR2 is SVGAGI (reference sequence). This CDR3 is 15 amino acids long.

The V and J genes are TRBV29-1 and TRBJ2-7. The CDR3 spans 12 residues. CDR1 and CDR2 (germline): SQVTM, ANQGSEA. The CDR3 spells CSVDDGAYEQYF.

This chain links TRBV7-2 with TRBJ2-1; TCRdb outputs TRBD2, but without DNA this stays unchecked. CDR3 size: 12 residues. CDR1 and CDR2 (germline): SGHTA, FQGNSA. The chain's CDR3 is CASSLAGRDRFF.

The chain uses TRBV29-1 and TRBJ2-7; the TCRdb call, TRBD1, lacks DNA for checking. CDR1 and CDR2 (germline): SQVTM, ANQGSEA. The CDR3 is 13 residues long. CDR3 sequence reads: CSASGGEFYEQYF.

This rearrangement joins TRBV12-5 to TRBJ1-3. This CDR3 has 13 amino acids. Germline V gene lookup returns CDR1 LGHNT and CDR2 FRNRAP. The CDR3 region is CASGSDRRNTIYF.

CDR3 sequence: CASRTTGETQYF. The rearrangement joins TRBV28 to TRBJ2-5; without DNA, the TCRdb call of TRBD1 cannot be checked. This CDR3 has 12 amino acids. From germline, CDR1 is MDHEN and CDR2 SYDVKM.

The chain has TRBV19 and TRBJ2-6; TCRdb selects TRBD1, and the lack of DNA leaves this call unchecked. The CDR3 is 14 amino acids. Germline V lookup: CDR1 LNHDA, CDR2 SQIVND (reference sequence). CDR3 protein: CAGAEYSGANVLTF.

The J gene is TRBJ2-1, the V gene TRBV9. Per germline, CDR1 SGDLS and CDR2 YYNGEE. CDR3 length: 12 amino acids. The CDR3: CASSVTNSEQFF.

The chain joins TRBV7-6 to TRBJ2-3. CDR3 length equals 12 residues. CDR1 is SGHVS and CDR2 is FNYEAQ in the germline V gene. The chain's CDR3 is CASSSEMDTQYF.

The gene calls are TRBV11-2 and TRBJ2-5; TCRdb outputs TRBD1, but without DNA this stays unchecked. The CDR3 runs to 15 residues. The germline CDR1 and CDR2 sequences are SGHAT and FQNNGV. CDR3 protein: CASRPQDQRGETQYF.

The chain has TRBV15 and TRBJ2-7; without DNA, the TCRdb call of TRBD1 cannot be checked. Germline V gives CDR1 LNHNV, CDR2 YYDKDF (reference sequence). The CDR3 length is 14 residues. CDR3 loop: CATSVRQGAHEQYF.

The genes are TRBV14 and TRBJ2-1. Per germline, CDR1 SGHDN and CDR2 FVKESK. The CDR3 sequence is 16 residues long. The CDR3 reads CASSQEYTDYNYEQFF.

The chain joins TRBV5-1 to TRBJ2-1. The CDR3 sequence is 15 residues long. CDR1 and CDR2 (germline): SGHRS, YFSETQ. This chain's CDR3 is CASSLERGPYNEQFF.

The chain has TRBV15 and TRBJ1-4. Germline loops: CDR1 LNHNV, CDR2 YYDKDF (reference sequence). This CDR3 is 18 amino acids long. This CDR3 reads CATSATGPRRATNEKLFF.

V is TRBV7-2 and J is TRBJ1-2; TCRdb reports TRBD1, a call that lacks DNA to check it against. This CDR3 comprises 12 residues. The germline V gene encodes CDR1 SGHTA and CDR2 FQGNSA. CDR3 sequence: CASSIQGDGYTF. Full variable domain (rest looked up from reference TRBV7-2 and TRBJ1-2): GAGVSQSPSNKVTEKGKDVELRCDPISGHTALYWYRQSLGQGLEFLIYFQGNSAPDKSGLPSDRFSAERTGGSVSTLTIQRTQQEDSAVYLCASSIQGDGYTFGSGTRLTVV.

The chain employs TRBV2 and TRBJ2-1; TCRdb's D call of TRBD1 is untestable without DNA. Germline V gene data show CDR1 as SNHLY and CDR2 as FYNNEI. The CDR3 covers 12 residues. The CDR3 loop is CAISGQFDEQFF.

Here the CDR3 reads CASSSSPYSGANVLTF. The J gene is TRBJ2-6, the V gene TRBV28; the D call of TRBD1 rests on TCRdb alone, since no DNA is present to check it. The CDR3 runs to 16 residues. Germline CDR1 MDHEN, CDR2 SYDVKM.

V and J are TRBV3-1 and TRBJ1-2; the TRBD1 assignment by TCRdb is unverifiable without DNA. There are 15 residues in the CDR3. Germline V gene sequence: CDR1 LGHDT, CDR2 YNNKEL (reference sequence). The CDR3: CASSHGTGGPRGYTF. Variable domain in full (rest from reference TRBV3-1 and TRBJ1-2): DTAVSQTPKYLVTQMGNDKSIKCEQNLGHDTMYWYKQDSKKFLKIMFSYNNKELIINETVPNRFSPKSPDKAHLNLHINSLELGDSAVYFCASSHGTGGPRGYTFGSGTRLTVV.

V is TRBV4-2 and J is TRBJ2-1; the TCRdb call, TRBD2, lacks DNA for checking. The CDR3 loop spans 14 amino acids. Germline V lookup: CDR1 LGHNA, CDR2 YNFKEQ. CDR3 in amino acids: CASRPGGRMNEQFF.

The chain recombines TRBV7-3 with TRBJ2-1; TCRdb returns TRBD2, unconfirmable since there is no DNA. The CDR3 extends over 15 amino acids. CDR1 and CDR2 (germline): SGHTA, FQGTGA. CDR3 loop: CASSSVASLPDEQFF. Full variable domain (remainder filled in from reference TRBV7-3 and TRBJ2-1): GAGVSQTPSNKVTEKGKYVELRCDPISGHTALYWYRQSLGQGPEFLIYFQGTGAADDSGLPNDRFFAVRPEGSVSTLKIQRTERGDSAVYLCASSSVASLPDEQFFGPGTRLTVL.